Shown below are 8 T cell receptor beta chains from a single sample sequenced in a study of shared clonotypes between healthy human individuals. Sequencing was performed with immunoSEQ multiplex PCR; in TCRdb, only in-frame clones are kept and a portion is missing. The sample carries about 1.5 million clones, approximately 98% recorded once. Sequenced material: naive CD4+ T cells sorted from blood. Subset given: CD45RA+ positively selected. The receptors derive from a man in his thirties or forties in good health.

This sequence joins TRBV27 and TRBJ2-7; 7 nucleotides match TRBD2. V lost 5 bases to trimming and J lost 4 bases; unmatched junction nucleotides: 5. This CDR3 is built from 13 residues. The V gene's germline CDR1 is MNHEY and CDR2 SMNVEV (reference sequence). CDR3 loop: CASSLGTIYEQYF. The CDR3 region has the DNA TGTGCCAGCAGTCTGGGGACTATTTACGAGCAGTACTTC.

Regarding this clone: This sample also contains other DNA sequences that code for the same CDR3. The chain recombines TRBV2 with TRBJ1-5, with no clear D. CDR1 is SNHLY and CDR2 is FYNNEI in the germline V gene. The CDR3 spans 13 residues. V lost 7 bases and J 0 bases, leaving 7 bases between the germline ends. CDR3 bases: TGTGCCAGCATTCGCGATAGCAATCAGCCCCAGCATTTT. This codes for CASIRDSNQPQHF. The variable domain in full, completed from reference TRBV2 and TRBJ1-5, reads EPEVTQTPSHQVTQMGQEVILRCVPISNHLYFYWYRQILGQKVEFLVSFYNNEISEKSEIFDDQFSVERPDGSNFTLKIRSTKLEDSAMYFCASIRDSNQPQHFGDGTRLSIL.

This sequence joins TRBV19 and TRBJ2-5, with 13 bases identical to TRBD2. Germline lookup yields CDR1 LNHDA and CDR2 SQIVND (reference sequence). The CDR3 extends over 15 amino acids. V was pared by 6 bases and J by 4 bases, with 5 bases of the junction left unmatched. The CDR3 DNA is TGTGCCAGTAGCCGACTAGCGGGAGGTTTAGAGACCCAGTACTTC. Protein sequence: CASSRLAGGLETQYF.

The V and J genes are TRBV29-1 and TRBJ2-1; D perhaps matches TRBD1 (5 bases). V gave up 6 bases and J gave up 6 bases, with 18 bases separating them. This CDR3 has 14 amino acids. The germline V gene encodes CDR1 SQVTM and CDR2 ANQGSEA. CDR3: CSVDHLRDFNEQFF. In nucleotides, the CDR3 is TGCAGCGTGGACCACCTCAGGGATTTCAATGAGCAGTTCTTC.

The chain couples TRBV28 to TRBJ1-1, with no clear D. CDR1 and CDR2 from the germline V gene are MDHEN and SYDVKM. Trimming left V 6 bases short and J 4 bases short, with 12 bases between. The CDR3 sequence is 13 residues long. This CDR3 reads CASREQPSTEAFF. As DNA, the CDR3 is TGTGCCAGCAGGGAGCAACCCTCCACTGAAGCTTTCTTT.

The chain uses TRBV19 and TRBJ2-5, with D perhaps matching TRBD1 (6 bases). The length of the CDR3 is 14 residues. The V end was cut by 3 bases, the J end by 5 bases, with 13 bases between. Germline V gives CDR1 LNHDA, CDR2 SQIVND (reference sequence). The CDR3 DNA sequence: TGTGCCAGTAGTATCTCCAGGGGTGGGGAGACCCAGTACTTC. Residues: CASSISRGGETQYF. The complete variable domain, with remaining parts taken from reference TRBV19 and TRBJ2-5, reads DGGITQSPKYLFRKEGQNVTLSCEQNLNHDAMYWYRQDPGQGLRLIYYSQIVNDFQKGDIAEGYSVSREKKESFPLTVTSAQKNPTAFYLCASSISRGGETQYFGPGTRLLVL.

V usage is TRBV2 and J usage is TRBJ1-1; 7 bases are a match to TRBD1. V lost 10 bases, J lost 0 bases, and 2 bases stayed unmatched. The CDR3 length is 12 residues. Germline V gene lookup returns CDR1 SNHLY and CDR2 FYNNEI. The CDR3 nucleotides read TGTGCCACCGGGACAGTGAACACTGAAGCTTTCTTT. Translating gives CATGTVNTEAFF.

The V and J genes are TRBV7-8 and TRBJ1-4; D may be TRBD1 (6 bases). The CDR3 consists of 19 residues. Trimming removed 1 base from V and 7 bases from J, with 25 bases in between. Germline assignment: CDR1 SGHVS and CDR2 FQNEAQ. The CDR3 DNA sequence: TGTGCCAGCAGCTTAGGTTCGTTGGACAGCTACTTCCGGGGTGAAAAACTGTTTTTT. Residues: CASSLGSLDSYFRGEKLFF.